This is a list of T cell receptor beta chains from one sample in a study of OX40 agonist ivuxolimab in advanced cancers. Produced via immunoSEQ multiplex PCR; TCRdb's table is partial and in-frame only. Of tens of thousands of clones in the sample, just over 85% were seen once. Sequences were derived from CD4+ or CD8+ T cells sorted from blood, sampled in a trial of the OX40 agonist ivuxolimab. These receptors all come from an adult with an advanced solid tumor such as melanoma, head and neck, liver or kidney cancer. The CDR3 runs from the conserved cysteine through the conserved F or W. D genes are given only for firm matches. Expanded clones are given a class, and other clones once, few, many or no size at all.

. | TRBJ2-3 | . | TRBV11-3 | 13 | TGTGCCAGCAGCTCCCACGGGACAGATACGCAGTATTTT | CASSSHGTDTQYF
. | TRBJ2-2 | . | TRBV5-4 | 15 | TGTGCCAGCAGCTCATCCGGGGGCTACACCGGGGAGCTGTTTTTT | CASSSSGGYTGELFF
. | TRBJ1-4 | . | TRBV18 | 15 | TGTGCCAGCTCACCGGGGGGGGCCCGAAATGAAAAACTGTTTTTT | CASSPGGARNEKLFF
. | TRBJ2-7 | . | TRBV5-6 | 15 | TGTGCCAGCAACCTCCGGGCCGGACCCTCCTACGAGCAGTACTTC | CASNLRAGPSYEQYF
TRBD1 | TRBJ1-2 | . | TRBV2 | 16 | TGTGCCAGCAGTGACCCGGGACAGGGGTTAAACTATGGCTACACCTTC | CASSDPGQGLNYGYTF
TRBD1 | TRBJ1-1 | few | TRBV19 | 15 | TGTGCCAGTAGTATTTTTGACAGGGGGAACACTGAAGCTTTCTTT | CASSIFDRGNTEAFF
. | TRBJ2-1 | . | TRBV7-2 | 13 | TGTGCCAGCAGCCCCCGCGGCCCCTCTGAGCAGTTCTTC | CASSPRGPSEQFF
TRBD1 | TRBJ1-6 | . | TRBV7-3 | 16 | TGTGCCAGCAGCTCCCTCGGACAGGGAGGTAATTCACCCCTCCACTTT | CASSSLGQGGNSPLHF
. | TRBJ2-7 | . | TRBV6-5 | 15 | TGTGCCAGCAGTTACTCCCCAGGAACCACCTACGAGCAGTACTTC | CASSYSPGTTYEQYF
. | TRBJ2-2 | . | TRBV2 | 17 | TGTGCCAGCAGGCCCAAACAGGGAGGATTGGTCACCGGGGAGCTGTTTTTT | CASRPKQGGLVTGELFF
. | TRBJ2-2 | . | TRBV11-1 | 14 | TGTGCCAGCAGAGATATAGCCGGCACCGGGGAGCTGTTTTTT | CASRDIAGTGELFF
TRBD2 | TRBJ2-2 | few | TRBV7-3 | 16 | TGTGCCAGCAGCCTCCCTGGACTAGCGGGAGCCGGGGAGCTGTTTTTT | CASSLPGLAGAGELFF
. | TRBJ2-3 | . | TRBV18 | 12 | TGTGCCAGCTCACCCTACACAGATACGCAGTATTTT | CASSPYTDTQYF
. | TRBJ1-1 | . | TRBV6-1 | 13 | TGTGCCAGCGTAAGAGGGGTGAACACTGAAGCTTTCTTT | CASVRGVNTEAFF
. | TRBJ1-4 | . | TRBV4-2 | 17 | TGTGCCAGCAGCCCGACCCGGGGCGTAACGACTAATGAAAAACTGTTTTTT | CASSPTRGVTTNEKLFF
. | TRBJ2-7 | . | TRBV11-2 | 15 | TGTGCCAGCAGCTTAGTTGGCCAGGGGTGGGACGAGCAGTACTTC | CASSLVGQGWDEQYF
. | TRBJ1-1 | . | TRBV30 | 14 | TGTGCCTGGAGTGTACGGGTCATGGGGCAGGCGGCTTTCTTT | CAWSVRVMGQAAFF
TRBD1 | TRBJ1-4 | . | TRBV7-9 | 14 | TGTGCCAGCAGCTTAATAACAGGGGCAGGAAAACTGTTTTTT | CASSLITGAGKLFF
TRBD1 | TRBJ2-1 | . | TRBV6-5 | 14 | TGTCCCCTAAAGAGGACAGGCACCTACAATGAGCAGTTCTTC | CPLKRTGTYNEQFF
TRBD2 | TRBJ2-1 | once | TRBV18 | 15 | TGTGCCAGCTCACCACGACTAGCGGACTACAATGAGCAGTTCTTC | CASSPRLADYNEQFF
. | TRBJ2-7 | . | TRBV15 | 15 | TGTGCCACCAGCAGAGATATTACGTCTTCCTACGAGCAGTACTTC | CATSRDITSSYEQYF
. | TRBJ2-1 | once | TRBV10-3 | 14 | TGTGCCACCGGCGCGCAGAGCTCCTACAATGAGCAGTTCTTC | CATGAQSSYNEQFF
. | TRBJ1-3 | . | TRBV11-2 | 14 | TGTGCCAGCAGTCCGGATGGGTTCGGAAACACCATATATTTT | CASSPDGFGNTIYF
. | TRBJ2-1 | . | TRBV7-9 | 13 | TGTGCCAGCAGCTTCGGGTCCCTCAATGAGCAGTTCTTC | CASSFGSLNEQFF
TRBD2 | TRBJ2-5 | . | TRBV5-4 | 14 | TGTGCCAGCAGCGGGACTAGCGGAAAAGAGACCCAGTACTTC | CASSGTSGKETQYF
TRBD2 | TRBJ2-7 | . | TRBV10-3 | 15 | TGTGCCATCAGTTCCCTAGCGGGAGGGCCCAACGAGCAGTACTTC | CAISSLAGGPNEQYF
TRBD1 | TRBJ1-1 | . | TRBV7-9 | 15 | TGTGCCAGCAGCCCAGGGACAGGGGTGAGCACTGAAGCTTTCTTT | CASSPGTGVSTEAFF
. | TRBJ2-7 | . | TRBV5-5 | 13 | TGTGCCAGCAGCTTGCTTGGACCCGGCGAGCAGTACTTC | CASSLLGPGEQYF
TRBD1 | TRBJ2-5 | once | TRBV6-1 | 12 | TGTGCCAGCAGTGACAGGGGGGAGACCCAGTACTTC | CASSDRGETQYF
TRBD1 | TRBJ1-6 | . | TRBV30 | 15 | TGTGCCTGGAGTGTCCTCGGGGACAGGGAATCACCCCTCCACTTT | CAWSVLGDRESPLHF
. | TRBJ2-7 | . | TRBV7-2 | 11 | TGTGCCAGCAGCTTTCAAAACGAGCAGTACTTC | CASSFQNEQYF
. | TRBJ1-5 | once | TRBV6-5 | 14 | TGTGCCAGCAGTAAATACGGGAGCAATCAGCCCCAGCATTTT | CASSKYGSNQPQHF
. | TRBJ2-5 | once | TRBV5-4 | 14 | TGTGCCAGCAGCTTGGGTCGAGCGGAAGAGACCCAGTACTTC | CASSLGRAEETQYF
TRBD2 | TRBJ2-3 | . | TRBV27 | 18 | TGTGCCAGCAGTTCTAGCCTTCGACTAGCGGGAGTGGATGATACGCAGTATTTT | CASSSSLRLAGVDDTQYF
. | TRBJ2-3 | . | TRBV9 | 15 | TGTGCCAGCAGCCCACCGGGTACTTACACAGATACGCAGTATTTT | CASSPPGTYTDTQYF
TRBD2 | TRBJ2-1 | once | TRBV10-3 | 16 | TGTGCCATCAGACCGGGACTAGCGGGGGAAGGGGGCGAGCAGTTCTTC | CAIRPGLAGEGGEQFF
. | TRBJ1-1 | once | TRBV5-1 | 15 | TGCGCCAGCAGCGCGGATGGGGGGAGTCGTACTGAAGCTTTCTTT | CASSADGGSRTEAFF
TRBD2 | TRBJ2-7 | . | TRBV2 | 17 | TGTGCCAGCACTCCCTGGGGAGGGGTAGGGCCCGGGAACGAGCAGTACTTC | CASTPWGGVGPGNEQYF
TRBD2 | TRBJ2-1 | . | TRBV7-9 | 17 | TGTGCCAGCAGCTTGTCCAGCCCGGGACTAGCGTTGAATGAGCAGTTCTTC | CASSLSSPGLALNEQFF
. | TRBJ2-3 | . | TRBV2 | 15 | TGTGCCAGCAGTGAAAACAGGGCCGACACAGATACGCAGTATTTT | CASSENRADTDTQYF
. | TRBJ2-3 | few | TRBV6-4 | 13 | TGTGCCAGCAGTGGTCGGGAAGGAGATACGCAGTATTTT | CASSGREGDTQYF
. | TRBJ2-7 | . | TRBV7-2 | 13 | TGTGCCAGCAGTTTACCGAGCTCCTACGAGCAGTACTTC | CASSLPSSYEQYF
. | TRBJ2-3 | . | TRBV4-1 | 16 | TGCGCCAGCAGCCAGGAAAAGGGCGGGGACCCAGATACGCAGTATTTT | CASSQEKGGDPDTQYF
. | TRBJ2-1 | . | TRBV27 | 15 | TGTGCCAGCAGTAAGGCGGATTATTTATACAATGAGCAGTTCTTC | CASSKADYLYNEQFF
. | TRBJ2-3 | . | TRBV30 | 15 | TGTGCCTGGAGTCGGGACTCGACGACACGAGATACGCAGTATTTT | CAWSRDSTTRDTQYF
. | TRBJ2-1 | . | TRBV5-1 | 15 | TGCGCCAGCAGCTTGGCCCCCACTAGTCGGGATGAGCAGTTCTTC | CASSLAPTSRDEQFF
. | TRBJ2-2 | few | TRBV28 | 12 | TGTGCCAGCAGTTTTCTATCCGGGGAGCTGTTTTTT | CASSFLSGELFF
. | TRBJ1-5 | once | TRBV30 | 14 | TGTGCCTGGAGTGTACGACAGTACAATCAGCCCCAGCATTTT | CAWSVRQYNQPQHF
. | TRBJ2-1 | . | TRBV19 | 16 | TGTGCCAGTTCAAGGGACTCATTAAGCTCCTACAATGAGCAGTTCTTC | CASSRDSLSSYNEQFF
. | TRBJ1-2 | . | TRBV6-1 | 12 | TGTGCCAGCAGCGGGACGGGTTATGGCTACACCTTC | CASSGTGYGYTF